These 15 T cell receptor beta chains share one sample of origin, sequenced in a study of regulatory T cells in long-lasting Graves disease. Specified time point: persistent/refractory GD, antithyroid drugs over 5 years with positive TRAb. PBMC-derived RNA was used for the TCR library. CDR3-region Arm-PCR and iRepertoire HTBI primers produced the TCR beta libraries. TCRdb passed the multiplex PCR reads through MiXCR, listing each CDR3 protein once. The table has roughly 470,000 distinct CDR3 sequences, less than 25% seen once. Sample: peripheral blood mononuclear cells (PBMCs), taken when the disease was refractory, from a patient treated with antithyroid drugs. The receptors here all came from a female donor with Graves disease.

J is TRBJ2-7 and V is TRBV13, with D maybe TRBD1 (6 bases). The germline gives CDR1 PRHDT, CDR2 FYEKMQ (reference sequence). This CDR3 comprises 15 residues. The V and J ends lost 6 bases and 3 bases respectively, with 18 bases between them. This CDR3 is CASSRGRTESYEQYF. In DNA form, the CDR3 reads TGTGCCAGCAGTCGAGGTCGGACAGAGAGCTACGAGCAGTACTTC.

This clonotype has only a few counts. The rearrangement uses TRBV30 and TRBJ2-7; D is unclear. V lost 4 bases and J 0 bases, leaving 10 bases between the germline ends. Germline loops: CDR1 GTSNPN, CDR2 SVGIG (reference sequence). This CDR3 contains 13 residues. The CDR3 is CAWIGISSYEQYF. CDR3 coding DNA: TGTGCCTGGATAGGGATAAGCTCCTACGAGCAGTACTTC.

This clonotype was observed a few times. The chain is built from TRBV27 and TRBJ2-3; unclear D gene. The CDR3 has 13 amino acids. The germline V and J ends were trimmed by 3 bases and 10 bases, with 14 bases remaining between them. The germline V gene encodes CDR1 MNHEY and CDR2 SMNVEV (reference sequence). CDR3 nucleotides: TGTGCCAGCAGTTTGAGCTGGACGTCGGCGCAGTATTTT. Amino acid sequence: CASSLSWTSAQYF.

V usage is TRBV7-9 and J usage is TRBJ1-6; unclear D gene. Germline CDR1 reads SEHNR; CDR2 reads FQNEAQ (reference sequence). This CDR3 is 13 amino acids long. V was trimmed by 4 bases and J by 10 bases, leaving 11 bases between them. CDR3 DNA: TGTGCCAGCAGCTCGGCGTTGCGGTCACCCCTCCACTTT. It specifies CASSSALRSPLHF.

This clonotype was detected many times. This chain links TRBV13 with TRBJ1-1; D might be TRBD1 (5 bases). CDR3 size: 13 residues. Trimming removed 3 bases from V and 7 bases from J, with 12 bases in between. CDR1 and CDR2 (germline): PRHDT, FYEKMQ (reference sequence). CDR3 DNA sequence: TGTGCCAGCAGCTTGCCTCGGGGGGTTGAAGCTTTCTTT. It is translated as CASSLPRGVEAFF.

Comment on this clonotype: At one boundary the junction diverges from the germline segment, which might be a read error. J is TRBJ1-2 and V is TRBV2; D gene ambiguous. The CDR3 length is 14 residues. Looked up from germline, CDR1 is SNHLY and CDR2 is FYNNEI. The CDR3 region is CASSERVTNYSYTF. The CDR3 bases are TGTGCCAGCAGTGAGCGGGTAACTAACTATAGCTACACCTTC.

The chain has TRBV7-6 and TRBJ2-7; D assignment may be TRBD1 or TRBD2 (6 bases each). CDR1 SGHVS and CDR2 FNYEAQ come from the germline V gene. Trimming removed 1 base at V and 0 bases at J, with 13 bases between. The CDR3 contains 16 residues. CDR3 sequence reads: CASSLGRGSGSYEQYF. CDR3 bases: TGTGCCAGCAGCTTAGGGAGGGGGAGCGGCTCCTACGAGCAGTACTTC. Full variable domain (outside the CDR3, taken from reference TRBV7-6 and TRBJ2-7): GAGVSQSPRYKVTKRGQDVALRCDPISGHVSLYWYRQALGQGPEFLTYFNYEAQQDKSGLPNDRFSAERPEGSISTLTIQRTEQRDSAMYRCASSLGRGSGSYEQYFGPGTRLTVT.

At least ten counts were recorded for this clonotype. The chain has TRBV30 and TRBJ2-7; D not resolved. The CDR3 length is 12 residues. V lost 2 bases and J 0 bases, leaving 5 bases between the germline ends. Germline CDR1 and CDR2: GTSNPN and SVGIG (reference sequence). The CDR3: CAWSLDSYEQYF. CDR3 nucleotide sequence: TGTGCCTGGAGTTTAGACTCCTACGAGCAGTACTTC.

This clonotype showed up many times. The chain couples TRBV30 to TRBJ2-5; D not certain. Germline CDR1 and CDR2: GTSNPN and SVGIG (reference sequence). The V and J ends lost 0 bases and 2 bases respectively, with 13 bases between them. This CDR3 has 15 amino acids. CDR3 bases: TGTGCCTGGAGTGTATCGTCCACCCCTCAAGAGACCCAGTACTTC. Protein: CAWSVSSTPQETQYF.

This clonotype was seen only a few times. The chain joins TRBV20-1 to TRBJ2-7; weak D call: TRBD1 (5 bases). The CDR3 contains 12 residues. Germline loops: CDR1 DFQATT, CDR2 SNEGSKA (reference sequence). Here the CDR3 reads CRAPQDLYEQYF. The CDR3 nucleotides read TGCAGAGCACCACAGGATTTATACGAGCAGTACTTC.

The rearrangement joins TRBV28 to TRBJ2-3; 7 positions agree with TRBD2. V shed 5 bases, J shed 3 bases, and the junction held 5 bases outside the gene matches. Germline V gene lookup returns CDR1 MDHEN and CDR2 SYDVKM. This CDR3 has 14 residues. In nucleotides, the CDR3 is TGTGCCAGCAGTCTTGTGGGGGGGACAGATACGCAGTATTTT. Amino acid sequence: CASSLVGGTDTQYF. Together with reference TRBV28 and TRBJ2-3, the CDR3 gives the full variable domain: DVKVTQSSRYLVKRTGEKVFLECVQDMDHENMFWYRQDPGLGLRLIYFSYDVKMKEKGDIPEGYSVSREKKERFSLILESASTNQTSMYLCASSLVGGTDTQYFGPGTRLTVL.

V is TRBV12-3 or TRBV12-4 and J is TRBJ1-5; possibly TRBD1 for D (6 bases). Trimming took 5 bases from V and 5 from J, leaving 19 bases between them. The CDR3 sequence is 16 residues long. The CDR3 DNA reads TGTGCCAGCAGTCGTTGGATGGGGGCTCGGGATCAGCCCCAGCATTTT. Amino acids: CASSRWMGARDQPQHF.

The gene calls are TRBV5-1 and TRBJ2-7, with 10 bases identical to TRBD2. This CDR3 is 15 amino acids long. Trimming at V came to 4 bases and at J to 2 bases, leaving 6 bases not matched to a gene. Germline V gene lookup returns CDR1 SGHRS and CDR2 YFSETQ. In DNA, the CDR3 is TGCGCCAGCAGCAAGGAGCGGGAGGGAACCTACGAGCAGTACTTC. It yields the protein CASSKEREGTYEQYF.

The gene calls are TRBV18 and TRBJ2-1; 10 bases line up with TRBD2. The CDR3 length is 16 residues. Germline trimming cut 4 bases from V and 7 bases from J; bases unmatched to any gene: 10. CDR1 is KGHSH, CDR2 LQKENI, per germline. CDR3 sequence (DNA): TGTGCCAGCTCACTTGCCCTAGCGGGAGTTGGGAATGAGCAGTTCTTC. Encoded protein: CASSLALAGVGNEQFF.

This clonotype was counted a single time. The chain is built from TRBV24-1 and TRBJ1-3; the D is unclear. The CDR3 covers 14 residues. In germline, CDR1 is KGHDR, CDR2 SFDVKD. V was shortened by 3 bases and J by 4 bases, with 9 bases between the two germline ends. The CDR3 DNA reads TGTGCCACCAGTGATCCGCACATAGGAAACACCATATATTTT. This sequence encodes CATSDPHIGNTIYF.